The source of this T cell receptor (beta chain) is a study of cytotoxic CD8 clonotypes in ibrutinib-treated CLL. Notes on the study in general: Increased clonality at ibrutinib response gave way to a return toward baseline at progression.

Assay: immunoSEQ multiplex PCR; the TCRdb copy retains only in-frame clones and omits some. The table records approximately 320,000 clones, approximately 67% of them present only once. Details on this clone: What it binds is not known.

About 2 micrograms of genomic DNA, which was extracted from cryopreserved PBMCs, served as the material used for the TCR beta libraries. This CDR3 has 15 amino acids. Losses at the gene ends were 1 base for V and 2 bases for J; bases not matched to a gene: 5. Germline V gives CDR1 SQVTM, CDR2 ANQGSEA. This clonotype originated in a human donor with chronic lymphocytic leukemia. The J gene is TRBJ2-3, the V gene TRBV29-1, with 8 bases matching TRBD2. The material was PBMCs, obtained after 36 months of ibrutinib treatment. The chain's CDR3 is CSVEVAGQSTDTQYF. The CDR3 coding sequence is TGCAGCGTTGAAGTAGCGGGGCAGTCCACAGATACGCAGTATTTT.